The 22 T cell receptor beta chains below come from one sample, sequenced in a study of T cells after yellow fever vaccination. TCRdb re-derived calls from the 5' RACE reads in MiXCR, one entry per CDR3 protein. The sample carries 500,000 to 550,000 distinct CDR3 sequences, roughly a fifth recorded once. The sample here was PBMCs, taken approximately 20 days after the first yellow fever vaccination. Receptor source: a man between 18 and 35 years old who received the YFV17D yellow fever vaccine.

For the CDR3, the DNA is TGCAGTGCAACCGCCGGGAAGGTCTACGAGCAGTACTTC. It translates to CSATAGKVYEQYF. V is TRBV20-1 and J is TRBJ2-7, with a possible D match to TRBD2 (5 bases). Germline V gives CDR1 DFQATT, CDR2 SNEGSKA (reference sequence). Trimming removed 6 bases from V and 3 bases from J, with 15 bases in between. The CDR3 covers 13 residues.

This clonotype has more than one count but fewer than ten. The V and J genes are TRBV10-2 and TRBJ1-1, with D perhaps TRBD1 (6 bases). V lost 4 bases and J lost 6, with 15 bases in between. Germline V gives CDR1 WSHSY, CDR2 SAAADI. The CDR3 loop spans 14 amino acids. CDR3 coding DNA: TGCGCCAGCAGTGGAGGGGGGATGGGTTCTGAAGCTTTCTTT. Its protein product is CASSGGGMGSEAFF.

This clonotype occurred a few times. The CDR3 DNA follows: TGTGCCAGCAGCAGGGCCCCTGAGGAAGGGCAGCCCCAGCATTTT. This sequence encodes CASSRAPEEGQPQHF. The chain couples TRBV6-1 to TRBJ1-5; D is perhaps TRBD1 (5 bases). Germline V gene sequence: CDR1 MNHNS, CDR2 SASEGT. The ends were cut back, 6 bases at V and 7 bases at J, with 19 bases in the middle. This CDR3 contains 15 residues.

There are a few counts of this clonotype. The chain combines TRBV29-1 with TRBJ1-2; D call uncertain. The V end was cut by 5 bases, the J end by 7 bases, with 17 bases between. This CDR3 contains 13 residues. From germline, CDR1 is SQVTM and CDR2 ANQGSEA. CDR3 region: CSVIPWGEPGYTF. In nucleotides, the CDR3 is TGCAGCGTTATACCGTGGGGTGAGCCTGGCTACACCTTC.

The chain carries TRBV4-1 and TRBJ1-5; D is possibly TRBD1 (6 bases). Trimming stripped 5 bases from V and 1 base from J, with 12 bases between. Germline CDR1 MGHRA, CDR2 YSYEKL. CDR3 length equals 15 residues. The CDR3 nucleotides read TGCGCCAGCAGCGGAATCGGGGGCAGCAATCAGCCCCAGCATTTT. Translating gives CASSGIGGSNQPQHF.

The chain has TRBV2 and TRBJ2-1; TRBD1 matches at 10 bases. Germline CDR1 reads SNHLY; CDR2 reads FYNNEI. The CDR3 consists of 17 residues. With 0 bases clipped from V and 9 bases from J, the junction kept 11 bases outside the gene matches. CDR3 nucleotide sequence: TGTGCCAGCAGTGAAGCGCTTGGGACAGGGGTAGGGAGTGAGCAGTTCTTC. Translating it yields CASSEALGTGVGSEQFF.

The CDR3 DNA reads as TGCGCCAGCAGCCGGGATTGGACAGGGACCTACAATGAGCAGTTCTTC. Translating gives CASSRDWTGTYNEQFF. The chain employs TRBV4-3 and TRBJ2-1; 8 bases line up with TRBD1. Germline loops: CDR1 LGHNA, CDR2 YSLEER. V dropped 4 bases and J dropped 2; count of bases not matched to a gene: 7. The CDR3 has 16 amino acids.

This clonotype was seen a handful of times. In DNA, the CDR3 is TGTGCCAGCAGCCCGCGACCTGCACTTTTCCAAGAGACCCAGTACTTC. Translation: CASSPRPALFQETQYF. The chain employs TRBV7-2 and TRBJ2-5, with D unresolved. Trimming left V 5 bases short and J 1 base short, with 17 bases between. This CDR3 spans 16 amino acids. Germline CDR1 reads SGHTA; CDR2 reads FQGNSA.

The sample holds a few counts of this clonotype. V and J are TRBV27 and TRBJ2-6, with a possible D match to TRBD2 (5 bases). V lost 3 bases and J 0 bases, leaving 6 bases between the germline ends. Germline V gene sequence: CDR1 MNHEY, CDR2 SMNVEV (reference sequence). CDR3 length: 15 residues. The CDR3 reads CASSFRDSGANVLTF. The CDR3 DNA sequence: TGTGCCAGCAGTTTCCGGGACTCTGGGGCCAACGTCCTGACTTTC.

This clonotype appeared a few times. V gene TRBV19 combines with J gene TRBJ2-2, with no clear D. CDR3 length: 15 amino acids. The germline V gene encodes CDR1 LNHDA and CDR2 SQIVND (reference sequence). V dropped 3 bases and J dropped 1 base, with 9 bases sitting between them. The DNA for the CDR3 is TGTGCCAGTAGTATTGAAAACCAGAACACCGGGGAGCTGTTTTTT. As protein: CASSIENQNTGELFF.

In DNA, the CDR3 is TGTGCCATCCTGGATCTTTCCTACGAGCAGTACTTC. Residues: CAILDLSYEQYF. This chain uses TRBV10-3 with TRBJ2-7; unclear D gene. The length of the CDR3 is 12 residues. Between the trimmed V and J ends, which lost 8 bases and 1 base, there was a span of 9 bases. Per the germline V gene, CDR1 is ENHRY and CDR2 is SYGVKD.

The gene calls are TRBV10-2 and TRBJ2-7, with a possible D match to TRBD2 (5 bases). V was trimmed by 2 bases and J by 6 bases, leaving 14 bases between them. CDR1 is WSHSY and CDR2 is SAAADI in the germline V gene. CDR3 size: 14 residues. The CDR3 bases are TGCGCCAGCAGTGAGGTGCTAGCTCTCGGCGAGCAGTACGTC. Translating gives CASSEVLALGEQYV.

This clonotype has a handful of counts. This CDR3 is CSAPPGGATDTQYF. The CDR3 DNA reads TGCAGTGCCCCTCCCGGGGGGGCCACAGATACGCAGTATTTT. This chain connects TRBV20-1 to TRBJ2-3, with 8 bases identical to TRBD2. The J segment lost 2 bases and the V segment lost 6 bases, leaving 7 bases of the junction unmatched. CDR3 size: 14 residues. Germline V lookup: CDR1 DFQATT, CDR2 SNEGSKA (reference sequence).

The chain couples TRBV20-1 to TRBJ2-7, with D possibly being TRBD2 (5 bases). The CDR3 contains 13 residues. Germline CDR1 is DFQATT and CDR2 is SNEGSKA (reference sequence). Trimming left V 1 base short and J 1 base short, with 8 bases between. CDR3 in amino acids: CSARAGSSYEQYV. The CDR3 nucleotides are TGCAGTGCTAGAGCTGGGAGTTCCTACGAGCAGTACGTC.

As regards this clonotype: At one of its ends the junction is not consistent with the germline gene, which may arise from a read error. The chain couples TRBV28 to TRBJ2-5, with a weak D call TRBD2 (5 bases). This CDR3 comprises 14 residues. Germline V CDR1 and CDR2: MDHEN, SYDVKM. The CDR3 reads CASTEAGVQETLYF. The CDR3 DNA is TGTGCCAGCACGGAGGCCGGGGTACAAGAGACCCTGTACTTC.

This chain connects TRBV12-3 or TRBV12-4 to TRBJ1-6; D ambiguous. Trimming removed 3 bases from V and 14 bases from J, with 14 bases in between. The CDR3 totals 13 residues. This CDR3 reads CASSFGPAGTLHF. CDR3 nucleotide sequence: TGTGCCAGCAGTTTTGGGCCGGCGGGGACCCTCCACTTT.

This clonotype was counted a few times. This chain joins TRBV10-2 and TRBJ2-2; a possible D gene is TRBD1 (5 bases). Trimming shortened V by 3 bases and J by 4 bases, and 9 bases separated the two germline ends. Per the germline V gene, CDR1 is WSHSY and CDR2 is SAAADI. The CDR3 extends over 14 amino acids. CDR3 sequence (DNA): TGCGCCAGCAGTGATAGGGGTAGCACCGGGGAGCTGTTTTTT. Translating gives CASSDRGSTGELFF.

The chain links TRBV13 to TRBJ2-7; 11 bases line up with TRBD2. The germline gives CDR1 PRHDT, CDR2 FYEKMQ (reference sequence). V was pared by 6 bases and J by 3 bases, with 10 bases of the junction left unmatched. This CDR3 has 16 amino acids. The CDR3 nucleotides read TGTGCCAGCAGTACTATTAGCGGGGGGGCCGTCTACGAGCAGTACTTC. Translating it yields CASSTISGGAVYEQYF.

A few counts support this clonotype. The genes are TRBV12-3 or TRBV12-4 and TRBJ2-1; D ambiguous. This CDR3 region has 12 residues. V was cut by 7 bases and J by 4 bases, with 8 bases left in between. The CDR3 DNA is TGTGCCAGCAATGATCTTTACAATGAGCAGTTCTTC. This sequence encodes CASNDLYNEQFF.

The rearrangement joins TRBV29-1 to TRBJ2-2; TRBD1 is a possible D gene (6 bases). The CDR3 extends over 14 amino acids. The V end lost 2 bases, the J end lost 0 bases, and 7 bases lay between the germline ends. Germline V gives CDR1 SQVTM, CDR2 ANQGSEA. This CDR3 is CSVEPGANTGELFF. CDR3 DNA sequence: TGCAGCGTTGAACCAGGGGCGAACACCGGGGAGCTGTTTTTT.

The table lists this clonotype with many counts. The chain links TRBV5-5 to TRBJ1-2; no clear D. The germline gives CDR1 SGHKS, CDR2 YYEKEE (reference sequence). V was clipped by 0 bases and J by 7 bases, with 16 bases between them. This CDR3 is 15 amino acids long. CDR3 bases: TGTGCCAGCAGCTTGGCGTATCTGGGAGGAGGTGGCTACACCTTC. This encodes CASSLAYLGGGGYTF.

J is TRBJ2-7 and V is TRBV12-3 or TRBV12-4; D gene uncertain. The V gene lost 5 bases and the J gene lost 2 bases, with 10 bases spanning the gap. The CDR3 loop spans 13 amino acids. The CDR3 protein is CASSIYTPYEQYF. The CDR3 bases are TGTGCCAGCAGTATTTATACACCCTACGAGCAGTACTTC.